A single sample gave rise to the 16 T cell receptor beta chains below, sequenced in a study of T cell repertoires in cytomegalovirus infection. No antigens are known for them. TCRdb independently ran MiXCR on the reads; one entry per CDR3 protein. The top ten clones hold about a sixth of a sample with about half a million distinct CDR3 sequences, around a third of them seen once. The sequencing used cultured PBMCs, collected from culture after CMV antigen stimulation. The receptors here all came from a human donor in good health (CMV status not recorded). Some clones in this sample may be carry-over from other donors' samples.

The chain couples TRBV4-1 to TRBJ2-3; D uncertain. Germline V gene lookup returns CDR1 MGHRA and CDR2 YSYEKL. V lost 4 bases and J 0 bases, leaving 14 bases between the germline ends. This CDR3 is 16 amino acids long. CDR3 sequence (DNA): TGCGCCAGCAGCCCCCACCGACTGGATAGCACAGATACGCAGTATTTT. Encoded protein: CASSPHRLDSTDTQYF.

This chain joins TRBV29-1 and TRBJ2-5; 8 nucleotides line up with TRBD1. This CDR3 has 12 residues. Germline CDR1 reads SQVTM; CDR2 reads ANQGSEA. Unmatched junction bases numbered 2, after V lost 3 bases and J lost 5 bases. The CDR3 sequence is CSVDRGRETQYF. CDR3 DNA sequence: TGCAGCGTTGACAGGGGGCGGGAGACCCAGTACTTC.

This clonotype has only a few counts. The chain employs TRBV28 and TRBJ2-1; 14 positions agree with TRBD2. The CDR3 loop spans 19 amino acids. With V trimmed by 5 bases and J by 0 bases, 9 bases remained unmatched. CDR1 is MDHEN and CDR2 is SYDVKM in the germline V gene. CDR3 nucleotides: TGTGCCAGCAGTCTCCTGGGACTAGCGGGAGAGAGCTCCTACAATGAGCAGTTCTTC. This codes for CASSLLGLAGESSYNEQFF.

The chain carries TRBV10-3 and TRBJ2-7, with 8 bases aligning to TRBD2. V lost 2 bases and J lost 6; bases outside the gene matches: 3. In germline, CDR1 is ENHRY, CDR2 SYGVKD. CDR3 length: 13 amino acids. DNA of the CDR3: TGTGCCATCAGTGAGGAGCGGGAGACCGAGCAGTACGTC. It encodes CAISEERETEQYV.

This chain links TRBV7-8 with TRBJ2-7, with a weak D call TRBD1 (5 bases). In germline, CDR1 is SGHVS, CDR2 FQNEAQ. This CDR3 comprises 13 residues. Between the trimmed V and J ends, which lost 6 bases and 2 bases, there was a span of 11 bases. DNA for the CDR3: TGTGCCAGCAGTCCGGACAACCCCTACGAGCAGTACTTC. It codes for CASSPDNPYEQYF.

The chain recombines TRBV7-9 with TRBJ1-5; D unresolved. V lost 4 bases, J lost 1 base, and 8 bases lay in between. Germline CDR1 is SEHNR and CDR2 is FQNEAQ (reference sequence). This CDR3 has 14 amino acids. CDR3 coding DNA: TGTGCCAGCAGCTCCCAGCTGAGCAATCAGCCCCAGCATTTT. Its protein product is CASSSQLSNQPQHF.

The chain links TRBV10-3 to TRBJ2-3, with D possibly TRBD2 on 6 matching bases. The CDR3 is 14 amino acids. V shed 4 bases and J shed 4 bases, with 12 bases lying between them. Germline V gives CDR1 ENHRY, CDR2 SYGVKD. As DNA, the CDR3 is TGTGCCATCAGTGGACTAGATGACGCAGATACGCAGTATTTT. This encodes CAISGLDDADTQYF.

The table lists this clonotype with a few counts. V gene TRBV10-3 combines with J gene TRBJ1-2; D is unclear. The CDR3 sequence is 14 residues long. CDR1 is ENHRY, CDR2 SYGVKD, per germline. Trimming took off 0 bases at V and 2 bases at J, with 7 bases between the two ends. The CDR3 reads CAISESKINYGYTF. The CDR3 DNA is TGTGCCATCAGTGAGTCGAAGATAAACTATGGCTACACCTTC.

A few counts support this clonotype. The chain uses TRBV24-1 and TRBJ1-2; 11 nucleotides line up with TRBD1. The CDR3 extends over 16 amino acids. CDR1 KGHDR and CDR2 SFDVKD come from the germline V gene. After removal of 0 bases from V and 7 bases from J, the junction contained 6 bases not matched to a gene. The CDR3 sequence: CATSDLNHGTGGGYTF. CDR3 nucleotides: TGTGCCACCAGTGATTTGAATCATGGGACAGGGGGTGGCTACACCTTC.

V is TRBV4-1 and J is TRBJ2-4; D possibly corresponds to TRBD2 (5 bases). The germline V and J ends were trimmed by 6 bases and 6 bases, with 12 bases remaining between them. This CDR3 spans 13 amino acids. Germline lookup yields CDR1 MGHRA and CDR2 YSYEKL. The CDR3 bases are TGCGCCAGCAGTACGAGGGTTGGAAACATTCAGTACTTC. Protein: CASSTRVGNIQYF.

J is TRBJ2-5 and V is TRBV7-9; 13 bases align to TRBD2. The CDR3 contains 15 residues. Germline V gives CDR1 SEHNR, CDR2 FQNEAQ (reference sequence). The V segment lost 5 bases and the J segment 2 bases; nucleotides outside the gene matches: 2. DNA of the CDR3: TGTGCCAGCAGCCAACTAGCGGGAGGGCAAGAGACCCAGTACTTC. This gives the protein CASSQLAGGQETQYF.

This clonotype came up a few times. V usage is TRBV7-2 and J usage is TRBJ2-1; 9 bases agree with TRBD2. This CDR3 spans 16 amino acids. J lost 7 bases, V lost 5 bases, and 12 bases had no gene match. The germline gives CDR1 SGHTA, CDR2 FQGNSA. The CDR3 region is CASSPRGLAGLNEQFF. The CDR3 DNA is TGTGCCAGCAGCCCTAGGGGGCTAGCGGGACTAAATGAGCAGTTCTTC.

This chain's CDR3 is CASSYSTVGVLFF. The CDR3 DNA follows: TGTGCCAGCAGTTACTCTACCGTTGGCGTACTGTTTTTT. The V and J genes are TRBV6-6 and TRBJ1-4; D ambiguous. The germline CDR1 and CDR2 sequences are MNHNY and SVGAGI (reference sequence). The CDR3 is made up of 13 amino acids. The V end was cut by 0 bases, the J end by 13 bases, with 12 bases between.

This clonotype was seen more than once but under ten times. The rearrangement uses TRBV6-2 or TRBV6-3 and TRBJ2-6; TRBD1 aligns across 9 bases. The J segment lost 0 bases and the V segment lost 6 bases, leaving 9 bases of the junction unmatched. Germline CDR1 MNHEY, CDR2 SVGEGT. The CDR3 has 18 amino acids. The CDR3 region is CASRLRTGESSGANVLTF. As DNA, the CDR3 is TGTGCCAGCAGACTTAGGACAGGGGAAAGCTCTGGGGCCAACGTCCTGACTTTC.

The chain links TRBV20-1 to TRBJ2-1; the match to TRBD2 covers 8 bases. The CDR3 contains 16 residues. V was pared by 4 bases and J by 0 bases, with 8 bases of the junction left unmatched. Germline V gene sequence: CDR1 DFQATT, CDR2 SNEGSKA (reference sequence). DNA for the CDR3: TGCAGTGCTACAACTAGCGGAGGGAGCTCCTACAATGAGCAGTTCTTC. Its translation is CSATTSGGSSYNEQFF.

In its sample, this clonotype was seen a few times. The V call is TRBV6-5, the J call TRBJ2-1; TRBD2 aligns across 7 bases. Germline V lookup: CDR1 MNHEY, CDR2 SVGAGI. The CDR3 totals 16 residues. Germline trimming cut 3 bases from V and 6 bases from J; bases unmatched to any gene: 11. Here the CDR3 reads CASSYTAGDWSNEQFF. CDR3 coding DNA: TGTGCCAGCAGTTATACGGCGGGAGATTGGTCCAATGAGCAGTTCTTC.